These 3 T cell receptor beta chains came from one sample sequenced in a study of OX40 agonist ivuxolimab in advanced cancers. The protocol was immunoSEQ multiplex PCR, while the TCRdb copy is restricted to in-frame clones and leaves out a portion. In the table there are tens of thousands of clones, about 85% of which are singletons. Sequencing was performed on CD4+ or CD8+ T cells sorted from blood, taken in a trial of the OX40 agonist ivuxolimab. Receptors were obtained from an adult with an advanced solid tumor such as melanoma, head and neck, liver or kidney cancer.

This rearrangement joins TRBV18 to TRBJ1-1, with TRBD1 as a possible D gene (6 bases). Trimming removed 4 bases from V and 0 bases from J, with 9 bases in between. Germline V gives CDR1 KGHSH, CDR2 LQKENI. The CDR3 covers 14 residues. DNA of the CDR3: TGTGCCAGCTCACAAGACAGGTTGAACACTGAAGCTTTCTTT. This codes for CASSQDRLNTEAFF.

The chain is built from TRBV7-2 and TRBJ2-3, with D unclear. The length of the CDR3 is 12 residues. Between the trimmed V and J ends, which lost 2 bases and 6 bases, there was a span of 6 bases. CDR1 and CDR2 from the germline V gene are SGHTA and FQGNSA. CDR3 DNA: TGTGCCAGCAGCTTATTTAGGGATACGCAGTATTTT. It specifies CASSLFRDTQYF.

This chain joins TRBV27 and TRBJ2-1, with D uncertain. This CDR3 has 14 residues. The V gene lost 2 bases and the J gene lost 4 bases, with 9 bases spanning the gap. CDR1 and CDR2 from the germline V gene are MNHEY and SMNVEV (reference sequence). CDR3 in amino acids: CASSLNLLYNEQFF. As DNA, the CDR3 is TGTGCCAGCAGTTTAAATCTGCTGTACAATGAGCAGTTCTTC.